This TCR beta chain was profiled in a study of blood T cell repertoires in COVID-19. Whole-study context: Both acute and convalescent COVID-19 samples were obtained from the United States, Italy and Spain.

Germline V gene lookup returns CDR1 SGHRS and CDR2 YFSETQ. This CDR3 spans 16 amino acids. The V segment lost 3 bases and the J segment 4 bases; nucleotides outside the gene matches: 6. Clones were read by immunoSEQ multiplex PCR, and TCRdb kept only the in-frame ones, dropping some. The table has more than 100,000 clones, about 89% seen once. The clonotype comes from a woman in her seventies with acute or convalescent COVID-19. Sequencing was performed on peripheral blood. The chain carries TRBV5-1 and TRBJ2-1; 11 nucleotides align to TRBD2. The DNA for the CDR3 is TGCGCCAGCAGCTCTACCACTAGCGGGGGATACAATGAGCAGTTCTTC. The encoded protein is CASSSTTSGGYNEQFF.